Here is one T cell receptor (beta chain) with its context. Its antigen is unknown. The CDR3 does not close with the conserved phenylalanine or tryptophan, likely indicating a read error. The data stem from a study of tumor-infiltrating lymphocytes in primary liver carcinoma. As for the study in general: Sequenced samples came back with roughly 3.65 to 7.5 million productive TCRbeta reads, and the counts looked alike across tissue types. General study points: Tumor-blood pairs (like tumor-adjacent pairs) overlapped less than tumor region pairs did.

For each extraction, RNA and DNA were obtained together from about 19-30 mg of unsorted bulk tissue. Cases comprised patients with primary liver carcinoma who received surgical resection. HBV chronically infected the treatment-naive patients. CDR3 size: 17 residues. The V gene end was trimmed by 7 bases and the J gene end by 9 bases; junction bases not matched to a gene: 17. From germline, CDR1 is SGHDT and CDR2 YYEEEE. Researchers generated TCR beta cDNA from approximately 520 ng of total RNA, relying on a constant-region primer. Three-round nested multiplex PCR performed with slightly modified ARM-PCR produced the TCR beta libraries. PCR rounds one and two used TRBV1-TRBV30 forward primers with a C-beta reverse primer for 10 cycles each. TCRdb used MiXCR to reprocess the multiplex PCR reads, holding one entry per CDR3 protein. The sample has about 78,000 distinct CDR3 sequences, over 70% seen once; the top ten hold around 13%.

The receptor comes from a woman aged 55-75 years with primary liver carcinoma and hepatitis B virus infection. The V gene is TRBV5-6, the J gene TRBJ2-1; 12 nucleotides match TRBD2. The specimen was liver tumor tissue from sampling region 4. The subset denotes: tumor region T4, right-lateral pole. Written as DNA, the CDR3 is TGTGCCAGCGGAGACGCTAGCGGGAGGGCGGATTGGGGTGAGCAGTTCCTC. It codes for CASGDASGRADWGEQFL.